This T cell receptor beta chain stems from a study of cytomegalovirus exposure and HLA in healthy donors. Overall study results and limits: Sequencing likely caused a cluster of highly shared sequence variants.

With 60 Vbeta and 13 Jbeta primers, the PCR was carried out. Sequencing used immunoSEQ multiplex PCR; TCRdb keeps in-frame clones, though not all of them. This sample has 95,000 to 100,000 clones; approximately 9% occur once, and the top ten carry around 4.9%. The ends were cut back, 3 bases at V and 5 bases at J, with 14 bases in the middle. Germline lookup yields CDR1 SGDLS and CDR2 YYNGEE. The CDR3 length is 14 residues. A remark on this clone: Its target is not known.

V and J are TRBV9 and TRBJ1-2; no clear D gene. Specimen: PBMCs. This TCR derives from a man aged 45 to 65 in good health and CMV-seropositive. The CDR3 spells CASSGRRERYGYTF. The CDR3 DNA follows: TGTGCCAGCAGCGGTAGGAGGGAAAGGTATGGCTACACCTTC.